These T cell receptor beta chains were read from a single sample in a study of blood T cell repertoires in COVID-19. Generated by immunoSEQ multiplex PCR, the TCRdb table keeps only in-frame clones and is missing some. Here the sample spans over 25,000 clones, roughly 80% being singletons. The material sequenced was peripheral blood. The receptor source for this set is a woman older than 75 with acute or convalescent COVID-19. Both conserved end residues are part of each CDR3. The order of the fields is D gene, J gene, V gene, CDR3 protein, CDR3 DNA. D genes are given only for firm matches.

d_call: TRBD2; j_call: TRBJ2-1; v_call: TRBV27; cdr3_aa: CASRKTSGSDYNEQFF; cdr3_nt: TGTGCCAGCAGGAAGACTAGCGGGAGTGACTACAATGAGCAGTTCTTC
d_call: TRBD1; j_call: TRBJ1-3; v_call: TRBV7-9; cdr3_aa: CASSSQQGSTGNTIYF; cdr3_nt: TGTGCCAGCAGCTCCCAACAGGGGTCCACTGGAAACACCATATATTTT
d_call: TRBD2; j_call: TRBJ2-1; v_call: TRBV2; cdr3_aa: CASSEARLAVNNEQFF; cdr3_nt: TGTGCCAGCAGTGAAGCGCGACTAGCGGTCAACAATGAGCAGTTCTTC
d_call: TRBD2; j_call: TRBJ2-1; v_call: TRBV10-2; cdr3_aa: CASKMGGSGINEQFF; cdr3_nt: TGCGCCAGCAAAATGGGCGGGAGCGGTATTAATGAGCAGTTCTTC
d_call: TRBD1; j_call: TRBJ1-1; v_call: TRBV6-5; cdr3_aa: CASRATGGTEAFF; cdr3_nt: TGTGCCAGCAGGGCGACAGGGGGAACTGAAGCTTTCTTT
d_call: .; j_call: TRBJ2-3; v_call: TRBV18; cdr3_aa: CASSDPRVDTQYF; cdr3_nt: TGTGCCAGCTCGGACCCCAGGGTGGATACGCAGTATTTT
d_call: TRBD1; j_call: TRBJ2-3; v_call: TRBV28; cdr3_aa: CASNPSTGTGGTDTQYF; cdr3_nt: TGTGCCAGCAACCCATCGACGGGGACAGGGGGGACAGATACGCAGTATTTT
d_call: TRBD1; j_call: TRBJ1-5; v_call: TRBV4-2; cdr3_aa: CASSQGQGSNQPQHF; cdr3_nt: TGTGCCAGCAGCCAGGGACAGGGGTCAAATCAGCCCCAGCATTTT
d_call: .; j_call: TRBJ2-1; v_call: TRBV7-2; cdr3_aa: CASSQEEFPYNEQFF; cdr3_nt: TGTGCCAGCAGCCAAGAAGAGTTCCCCTACAATGAGCAGTTCTTC
d_call: TRBD1; j_call: TRBJ1-6; v_call: TRBV28; cdr3_aa: CASGPTGSNSPLHF; cdr3_nt: TGTGCCAGCGGCCCGACAGGGAGTAATTCACCCCTCCACTTT
d_call: .; j_call: TRBJ2-1; v_call: TRBV6-2/TRBV6-3; cdr3_aa: CASSYSLTRVLEQFF; cdr3_nt: TGTGCCAGCAGTTACTCTCTGACCAGGGTTCTTGAGCAGTTCTTC
d_call: .; j_call: TRBJ1-6; v_call: TRBV3-1/TRBV3-2; cdr3_aa: CAFRGSSPLHF; cdr3_nt: TGTGCCTTCCGAGGGAGCTCACCCCTCCACTTT
d_call: .; j_call: TRBJ2-7; v_call: TRBV11-2; cdr3_aa: CASSGGTYEQYF; cdr3_nt: TGTGCCAGCAGCGGCGGGACTTACGAGCAGTACTTC
d_call: .; j_call: TRBJ2-6; v_call: TRBV5-1; cdr3_aa: CASSATGAGANVLTF; cdr3_nt: TGCGCCAGCAGCGCCACAGGAGCAGGGGCCAACGTCCTGACTTTC
d_call: TRBD1; j_call: TRBJ2-1; v_call: TRBV11-3; cdr3_aa: CASSFRGQSNEQFF; cdr3_nt: TGTGCCAGCAGCTTTAGGGGACAGTCGAATGAGCAGTTCTTC